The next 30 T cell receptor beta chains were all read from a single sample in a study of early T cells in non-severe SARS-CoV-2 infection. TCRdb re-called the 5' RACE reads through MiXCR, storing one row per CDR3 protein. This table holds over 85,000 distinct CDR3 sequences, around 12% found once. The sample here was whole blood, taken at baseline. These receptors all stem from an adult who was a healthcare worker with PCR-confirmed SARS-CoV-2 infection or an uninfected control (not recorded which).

Here the CDR3 DNA reads TGTGCCAGCAGCGGTCCCGGGACTAGCGGGGGGGCCTGGCAAGAGACCCAGTACTTC. Its translation is CASSGPGTSGGAWQETQYF. V is TRBV7-2 and J is TRBJ2-5; TRBD2 matches at 16 bases. Germline values: CDR1 SGHTA, CDR2 FQGNSA. The CDR3 consists of 19 residues. Trimming removed 5 bases from V and 2 bases from J; junction bases left unmatched: 11.

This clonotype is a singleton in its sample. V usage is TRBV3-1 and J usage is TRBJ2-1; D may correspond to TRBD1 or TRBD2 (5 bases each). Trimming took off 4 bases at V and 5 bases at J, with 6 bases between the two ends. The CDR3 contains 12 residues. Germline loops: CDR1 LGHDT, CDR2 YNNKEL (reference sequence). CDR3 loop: CASSRGDNEQFF. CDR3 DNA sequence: TGTGCCAGCAGCCGAGGGGACAATGAGCAGTTCTTC.

Here the CDR3 reads CASSQLGDTQYF. The CDR3, as DNA: TGTGCCAGCAGCCAGCTGGGGGATACGCAGTATTTT. The chain combines TRBV3-1 with TRBJ2-3; D uncertain. This CDR3 is 12 amino acids long. The V and J ends lost 3 bases and 6 bases respectively, with 7 bases between them. Germline CDR1 reads LGHDT; CDR2 reads YNNKEL (reference sequence).

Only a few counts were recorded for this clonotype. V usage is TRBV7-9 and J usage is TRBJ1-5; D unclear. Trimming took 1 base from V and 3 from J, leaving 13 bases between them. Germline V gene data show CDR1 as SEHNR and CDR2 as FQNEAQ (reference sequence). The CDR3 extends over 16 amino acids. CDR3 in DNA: TGTGCCAGCAGCTTAGGTTTGGGCGATTTCAATCAGCCCCAGCATTTT. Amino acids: CASSLGLGDFNQPQHF.

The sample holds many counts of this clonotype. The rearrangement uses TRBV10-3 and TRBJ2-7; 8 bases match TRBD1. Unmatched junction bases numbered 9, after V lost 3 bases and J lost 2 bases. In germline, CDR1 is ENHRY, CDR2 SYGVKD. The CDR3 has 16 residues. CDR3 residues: CAISDPGTGRTYEQYF. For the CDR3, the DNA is TGTGCCATCAGTGACCCTGGGACAGGAAGAACCTACGAGCAGTACTTC.

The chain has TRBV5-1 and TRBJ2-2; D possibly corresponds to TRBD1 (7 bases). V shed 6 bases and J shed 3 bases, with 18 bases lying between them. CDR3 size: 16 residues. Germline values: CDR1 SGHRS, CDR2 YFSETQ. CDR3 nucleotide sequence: TGCGCCAGCACCCGCGGGACAGACGATCACACCGGGGAGCTGTTTTTT. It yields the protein CASTRGTDDHTGELFF.

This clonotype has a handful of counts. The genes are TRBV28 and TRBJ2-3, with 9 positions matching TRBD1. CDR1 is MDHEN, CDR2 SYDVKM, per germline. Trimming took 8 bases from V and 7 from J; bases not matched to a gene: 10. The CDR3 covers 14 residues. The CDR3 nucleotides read TGTGCCAGCGTAACACAGGGGGCGTCTCATACGCAGTATTTT. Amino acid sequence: CASVTQGASHTQYF.

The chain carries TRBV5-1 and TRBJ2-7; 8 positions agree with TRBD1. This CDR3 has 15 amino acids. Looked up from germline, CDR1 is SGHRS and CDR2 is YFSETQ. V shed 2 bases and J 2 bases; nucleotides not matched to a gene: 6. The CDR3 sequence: CASSFGTGYTYEQYF. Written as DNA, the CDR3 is TGCGCCAGCAGCTTCGGGACAGGCTACACCTACGAGCAGTACTTC.

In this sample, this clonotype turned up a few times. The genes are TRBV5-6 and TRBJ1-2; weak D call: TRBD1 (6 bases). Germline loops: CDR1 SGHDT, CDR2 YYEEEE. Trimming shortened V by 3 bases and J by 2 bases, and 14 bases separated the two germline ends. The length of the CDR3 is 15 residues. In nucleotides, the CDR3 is TGTGCCAGCAGCTGGGACCCCGGGACAAACTATGGCTACACCTTC. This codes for CASSWDPGTNYGYTF.

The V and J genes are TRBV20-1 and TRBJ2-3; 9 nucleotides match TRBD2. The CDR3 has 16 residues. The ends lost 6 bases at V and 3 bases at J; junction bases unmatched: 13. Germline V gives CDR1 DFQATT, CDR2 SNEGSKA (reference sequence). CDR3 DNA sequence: TGCAGTGCCCCTCCCGGCGGGGGGGCCGGGACAGATACGCAGTATTTT. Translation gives CSAPPGGGAGTDTQYF.

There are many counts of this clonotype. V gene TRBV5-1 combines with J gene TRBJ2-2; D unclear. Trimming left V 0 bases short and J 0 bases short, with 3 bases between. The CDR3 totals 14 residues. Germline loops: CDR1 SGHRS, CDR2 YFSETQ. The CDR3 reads CASSLAANTGELFF. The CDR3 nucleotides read TGCGCCAGCAGCTTGGCTGCGAACACCGGGGAGCTGTTTTTT.

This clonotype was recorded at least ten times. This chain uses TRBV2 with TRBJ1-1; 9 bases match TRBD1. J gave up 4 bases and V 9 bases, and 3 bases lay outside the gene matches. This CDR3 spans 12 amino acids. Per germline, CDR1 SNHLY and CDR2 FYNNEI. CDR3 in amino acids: CARQGAVTEAFF. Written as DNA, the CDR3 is TGTGCCAGACAGGGGGCTGTCACTGAAGCTTTCTTT. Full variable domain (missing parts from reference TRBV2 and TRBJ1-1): EPEVTQTPSHQVTQMGQEVILRCVPISNHLYFYWYRQILGQKVEFLVSFYNNEISEKSEIFDDQFSVERPDGSNFTLKIRSTKLEDSAMYFCARQGAVTEAFFGQGTRLTVV.

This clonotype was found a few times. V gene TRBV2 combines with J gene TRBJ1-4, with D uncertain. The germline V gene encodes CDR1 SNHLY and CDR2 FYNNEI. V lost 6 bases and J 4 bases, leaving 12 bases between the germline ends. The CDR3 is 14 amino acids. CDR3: CASRDGRINEKLFF. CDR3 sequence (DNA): TGTGCCAGCAGAGATGGGCGGATTAATGAAAAACTGTTTTTT.

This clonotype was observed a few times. The CDR3 region is CASSPRPTNTGELFF. The CDR3 nucleotides read TGTGCCAGCAGCCCCAGGCCGACCAACACCGGGGAGCTGTTTTTT. The V gene is TRBV7-6, the J gene TRBJ2-2, with unresolved D. V was shortened by 5 bases and J by 2 bases, with 12 bases between the two germline ends. The CDR3 spans 15 residues. In germline, CDR1 is SGHVS, CDR2 FNYEAQ. The full variable domain, its missing parts supplied by reference TRBV7-6 and TRBJ2-2, is GAGVSQSPRYKVTKRGQDVALRCDPISGHVSLYWYRQALGQGPEFLTYFNYEAQQDKSGLPNDRFSAERPEGSISTLTIQRTEQRDSAMYRCASSPRPTNTGELFFGEGSRLTVL.

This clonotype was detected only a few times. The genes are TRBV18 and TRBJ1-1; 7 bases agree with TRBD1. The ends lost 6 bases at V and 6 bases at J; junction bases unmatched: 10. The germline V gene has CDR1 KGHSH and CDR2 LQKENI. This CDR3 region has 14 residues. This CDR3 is CASSRRQGNAEAFF. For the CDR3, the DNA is TGTGCCAGCTCGCGTAGACAGGGAAACGCTGAAGCTTTCTTT.

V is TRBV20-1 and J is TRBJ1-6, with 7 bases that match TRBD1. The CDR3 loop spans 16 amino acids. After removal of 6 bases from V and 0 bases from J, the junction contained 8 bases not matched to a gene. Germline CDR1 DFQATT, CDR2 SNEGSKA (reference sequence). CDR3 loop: CSARPGQSSYNSPLHF. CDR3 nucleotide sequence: TGCAGTGCCCGACCGGGACAGAGCTCCTATAATTCACCCCTCCACTTT.

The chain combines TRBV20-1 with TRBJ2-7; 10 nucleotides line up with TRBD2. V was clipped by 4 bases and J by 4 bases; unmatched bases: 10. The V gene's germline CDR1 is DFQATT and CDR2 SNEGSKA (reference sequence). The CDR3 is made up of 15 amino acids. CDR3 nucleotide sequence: TGCAGTGCTAACGAACCGGCTAGCGGGAGTTACGAGCAGTACTTC. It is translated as CSANEPASGSYEQYF.

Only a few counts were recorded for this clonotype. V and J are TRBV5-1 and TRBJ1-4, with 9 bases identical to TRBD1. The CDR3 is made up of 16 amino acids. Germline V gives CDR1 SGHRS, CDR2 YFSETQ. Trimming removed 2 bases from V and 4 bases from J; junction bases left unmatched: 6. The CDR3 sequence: CASSFRQGQGNEKLFF. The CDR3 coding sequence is TGCGCCAGCAGCTTTCGTCAGGGACAGGGTAATGAAAAACTGTTTTTT.

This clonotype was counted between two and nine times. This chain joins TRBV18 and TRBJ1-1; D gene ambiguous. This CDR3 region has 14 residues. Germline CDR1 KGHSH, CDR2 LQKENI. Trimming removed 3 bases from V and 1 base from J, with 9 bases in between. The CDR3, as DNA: TGTGCCAGCTCACCCGAGACTGGGAACACTGAAGCTTTCTTT. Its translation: CASSPETGNTEAFF.

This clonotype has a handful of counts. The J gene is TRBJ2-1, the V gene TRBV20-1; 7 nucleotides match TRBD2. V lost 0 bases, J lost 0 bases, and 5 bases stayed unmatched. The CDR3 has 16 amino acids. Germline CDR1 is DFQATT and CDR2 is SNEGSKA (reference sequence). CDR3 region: CSARDRGEISYNEQFF. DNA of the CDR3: TGCAGTGCTAGAGATCGGGGGGAGATCTCCTACAATGAGCAGTTCTTC.

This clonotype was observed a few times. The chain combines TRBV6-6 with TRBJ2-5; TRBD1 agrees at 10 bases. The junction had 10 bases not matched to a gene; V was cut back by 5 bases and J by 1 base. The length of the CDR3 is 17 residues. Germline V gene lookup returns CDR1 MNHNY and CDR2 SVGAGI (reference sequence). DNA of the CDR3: TGTGCCAGCAGTAAATACACCGGGACAGGGGTCCAAGAGACCCAGTACTTC. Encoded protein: CASSKYTGTGVQETQYF.

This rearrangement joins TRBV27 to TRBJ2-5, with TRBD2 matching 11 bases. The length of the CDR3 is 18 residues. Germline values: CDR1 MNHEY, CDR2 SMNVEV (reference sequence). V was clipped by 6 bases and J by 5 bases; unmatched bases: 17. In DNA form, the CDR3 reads TGTGCCAGCAGCAAACTAGCGGGAGCGGGCCGAGTAGGGGAGACCCAGTACTTC. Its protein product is CASSKLAGAGRVGETQYF.

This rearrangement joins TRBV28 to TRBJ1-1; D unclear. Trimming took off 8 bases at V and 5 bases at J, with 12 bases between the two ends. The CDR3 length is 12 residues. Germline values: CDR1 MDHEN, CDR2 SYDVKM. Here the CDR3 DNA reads TGTGCCAGCGGCTACCGCCATACTGAAGCTTTCTTT. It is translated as CASGYRHTEAFF.

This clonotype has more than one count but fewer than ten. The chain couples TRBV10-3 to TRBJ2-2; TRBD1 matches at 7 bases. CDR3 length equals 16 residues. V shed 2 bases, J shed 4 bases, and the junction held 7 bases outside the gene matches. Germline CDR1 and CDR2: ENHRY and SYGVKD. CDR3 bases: TGTGCCATCAGTGAGGGGCAGGGGGAAGGCACCGGGGAGCTGTTTTTT. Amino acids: CAISEGQGEGTGELFF.

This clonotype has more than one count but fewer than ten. The CDR3 nucleotides are TGCAGTGCTAGAGTCAAGGGAACTGGGGCCAACGTCCTGACTTTC. Translated: CSARVKGTGANVLTF. The gene calls are TRBV20-1 and TRBJ2-6, with D unresolved. V was shortened by 1 base and J by 2 bases, with 9 bases between the two germline ends. This CDR3 has 15 amino acids. Germline-derived CDR1 and CDR2 are DFQATT and SNEGSKA (reference sequence).

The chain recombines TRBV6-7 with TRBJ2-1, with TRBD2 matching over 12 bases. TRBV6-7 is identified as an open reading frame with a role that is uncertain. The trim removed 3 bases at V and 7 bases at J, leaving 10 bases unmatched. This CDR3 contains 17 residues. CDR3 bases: TGTGCCAGCAGTTATCTACTAGCGGGGGGAGTGTGGAATGAGCAGTTCTTC. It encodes CASSYLLAGGVWNEQFF.

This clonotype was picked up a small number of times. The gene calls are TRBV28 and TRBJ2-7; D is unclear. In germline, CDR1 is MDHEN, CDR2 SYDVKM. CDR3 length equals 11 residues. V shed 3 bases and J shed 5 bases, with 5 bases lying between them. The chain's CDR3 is CASSFFDEQYF. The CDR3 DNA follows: TGTGCCAGCAGTTTCTTCGACGAGCAGTACTTC.

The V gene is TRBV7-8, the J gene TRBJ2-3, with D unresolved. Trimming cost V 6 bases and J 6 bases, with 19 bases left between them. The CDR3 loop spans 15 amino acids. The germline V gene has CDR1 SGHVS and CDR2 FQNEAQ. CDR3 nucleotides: TGTGCCAGCAGACGAATACCCGCTAGGTGGGATACGCAGTATTTT. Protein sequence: CASRRIPARWDTQYF.

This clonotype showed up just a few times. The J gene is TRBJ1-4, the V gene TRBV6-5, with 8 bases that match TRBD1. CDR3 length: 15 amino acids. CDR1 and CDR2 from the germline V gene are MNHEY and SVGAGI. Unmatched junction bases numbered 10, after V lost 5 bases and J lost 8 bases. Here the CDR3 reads CASSGSRQGSEKLFF. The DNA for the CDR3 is TGTGCCAGCAGTGGGTCTAGACAGGGGAGCGAAAAACTGTTTTTT.

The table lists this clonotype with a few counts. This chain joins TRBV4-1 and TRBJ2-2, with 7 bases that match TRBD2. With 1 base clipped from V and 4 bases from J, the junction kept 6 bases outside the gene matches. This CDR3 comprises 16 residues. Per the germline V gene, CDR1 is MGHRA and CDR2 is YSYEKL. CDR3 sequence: CASSQGLATSTGELFF. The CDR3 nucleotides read TGCGCCAGCAGCCAAGGACTAGCCACGAGCACCGGGGAGCTGTTTTTT.